These 4 T cell receptor beta chains came from one sample sequenced in a study of blood T cells in healthy people across ages. PCR was performed a second time for about 7 to 12 cycles using a sample-barcoded 5' primer and a J-beta primer mix. TCRdb re-derived calls from the 5' RACE reads in MiXCR, one entry per CDR3 protein. The data show 550,000 to 600,000 distinct CDR3 sequences, 25% to 30% seen once. Sequenced input: blood. These receptors were obtained from a woman in her seventies in good health.

The chain has TRBV4-2 and TRBJ1-2; 9 nucleotides line up with TRBD1. Trimming cost V 4 bases and J 2 bases; bases outside gene matches: 8. CDR1 LGHNA and CDR2 YNFKEQ come from the germline V gene. The CDR3 contains 16 residues. The CDR3 reads CASSPPPGQGNYGYTF. Written as DNA, the CDR3 is TGTGCCAGCAGCCCTCCTCCGGGACAGGGAAACTATGGCTACACCTTC.

This chain joins TRBV6-6 and TRBJ1-1; D is uncertain. The CDR3 is made up of 13 amino acids. The V end was cut by 4 bases, the J end by 1 base, with 7 bases between. Germline loops: CDR1 MNHNY, CDR2 SVGAGI (reference sequence). CDR3 sequence: CASSSNRNTEAFF. The CDR3 nucleotides are TGTGCCAGCAGTTCGAACAGGAACACTGAAGCTTTCTTT.

This clonotype was recorded once. The chain employs TRBV7-2 and TRBJ2-5, with TRBD2 as a possible D gene (6 bases). With the DNA end fitting TRBJ2-7 better, the J assignment may be wrong. In germline, CDR1 is SGHTA, CDR2 FQGNSA. The CDR3 consists of 14 residues. CDR3 sequence reads: CASSQSRGTYEQYF. The CDR3 bases are TGTGCCAGCAGCCAAAGTCGGGGGACCTACGAGCAGTACTTC.

At least ten counts were recorded for this clonotype. The chain is built from TRBV30 and TRBJ2-7; D assignment may be TRBD1 or TRBD2 (5 bases each). CDR1 is GTSNPN and CDR2 is SVGIG in the germline V gene (reference sequence). V was clipped by 0 bases and J by 7 bases, with 16 bases between them. This CDR3 region has 14 residues. Here the CDR3 reads CAWSVGVPLGEQYF. DNA of the CDR3: TGTGCCTGGAGTGTGGGGGTCCCACTCGGTGAGCAGTACTTC.